This T cell receptor beta chain was profiled in a study of blood T cell repertoires in COVID-19. Across the study: Sites across the United States, Italy and Spain contributed samples from acute and convalescent COVID-19.

With 0 bases removed from V and 2 bases from J, the gap between germline ends came to 5 bases. Germline CDR1 SGHRS, CDR2 YFSETQ. This CDR3 contains 14 residues. Original methodology: Cell counts per sample came from amplifying reference gene primers. Sequenced by immunoSEQ multiplex PCR; TCRdb stores in-frame clones only, minus some. V and J calls and clone size come straight from that table; D and trimming were deduced from the DNA. The table lists 60,000 or so clones, approximately 86% of them singletons. This clone was seen once. The sequenced material came from peripheral blood. This TCR was sampled from a human donor with acute or convalescent COVID-19. The donor label of this sample is uncertain. The chain is built from TRBV5-1 and TRBJ2-2; D unresolved. CDR3 in DNA: TGCGCCAGCAGCTTGGCCCCAAACACCGGGGAGCTGTTTTTT. It codes for CASSLAPNTGELFF.